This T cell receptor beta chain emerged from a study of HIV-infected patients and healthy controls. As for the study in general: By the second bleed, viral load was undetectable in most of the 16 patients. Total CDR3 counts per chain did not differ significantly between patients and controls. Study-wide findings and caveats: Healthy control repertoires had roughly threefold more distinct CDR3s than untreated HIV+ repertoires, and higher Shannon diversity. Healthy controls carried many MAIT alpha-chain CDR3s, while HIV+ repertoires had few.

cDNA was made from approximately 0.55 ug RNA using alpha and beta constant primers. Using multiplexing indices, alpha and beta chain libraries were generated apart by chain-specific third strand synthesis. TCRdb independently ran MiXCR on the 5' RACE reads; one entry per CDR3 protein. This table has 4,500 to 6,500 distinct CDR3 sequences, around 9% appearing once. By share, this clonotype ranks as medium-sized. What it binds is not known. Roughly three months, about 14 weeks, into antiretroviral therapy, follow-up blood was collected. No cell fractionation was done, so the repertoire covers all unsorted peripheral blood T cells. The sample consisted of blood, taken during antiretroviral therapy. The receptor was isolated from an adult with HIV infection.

In DNA, the CDR3 is TGTGCCAGCAGTAAACTCCCGGGCACACCTGGCTACACCTTC. Residues: CASSKLPGTPGYTF. The chain links TRBV6-4 to TRBJ1-2; no firm D call. This CDR3 spans 14 amino acids. Germline assignment: CDR1 MRHNA and CDR2 SNTAGT. The ends were cut back, 5 bases at V and 7 bases at J, with 17 bases in the middle.